This T cell receptor beta chain derives from a study of cytomegalovirus exposure and HLA in healthy donors. Findings and caveats of the study: It was reportedly the case that the classifier diagnosed cytomegalovirus status with high specificity and sensitivity. Researchers catalogued 150 or so TCR beta chains as cytomegalovirus-associated.

Comments on this clone: The target antigen is unknown.

The method was immunoSEQ multiplex PCR; TCRdb's version includes in-frame clones alone and lacks a portion of them. The data hold 98,000 or so clones, with about 85% observed a single time. The sample consisted of PBMCs. This clonotype originated in a woman between 18 and 29 years old in good health and CMV-seronegative.

The CDR3: CASSPGHSNQPQHF. The CDR3 region has the DNA TGTGCCAGCAGCCCGGGACACAGTAATCAGCCCCAGCATTTT. The chain couples TRBV7-8 to TRBJ1-5, with D perhaps matching TRBD1 (6 bases). The V end was cut by 5 bases, the J end by 4 bases, with 12 bases between. There are 14 residues in the CDR3. The V gene's germline CDR1 is SGHVS and CDR2 FQNEAQ.